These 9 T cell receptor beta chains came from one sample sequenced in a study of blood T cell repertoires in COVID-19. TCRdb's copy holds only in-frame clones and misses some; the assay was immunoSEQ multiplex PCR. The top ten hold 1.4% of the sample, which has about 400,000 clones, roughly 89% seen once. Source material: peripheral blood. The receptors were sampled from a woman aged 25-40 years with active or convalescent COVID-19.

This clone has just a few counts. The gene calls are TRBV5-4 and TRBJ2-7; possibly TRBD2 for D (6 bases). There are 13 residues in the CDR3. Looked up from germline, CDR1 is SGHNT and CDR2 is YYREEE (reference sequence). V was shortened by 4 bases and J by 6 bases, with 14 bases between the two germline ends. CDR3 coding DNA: TGTGCCAGCAGCGCGGACTACTTGCGCGAGCAGTACTTC. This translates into CASSADYLREQYF.

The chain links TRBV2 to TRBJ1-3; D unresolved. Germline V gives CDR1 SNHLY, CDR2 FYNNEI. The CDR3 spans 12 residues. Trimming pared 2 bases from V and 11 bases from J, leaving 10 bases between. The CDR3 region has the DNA TGTGCCAGCAGTGAATCCTCGGTAGCCATATATTTT. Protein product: CASSESSVAIYF.

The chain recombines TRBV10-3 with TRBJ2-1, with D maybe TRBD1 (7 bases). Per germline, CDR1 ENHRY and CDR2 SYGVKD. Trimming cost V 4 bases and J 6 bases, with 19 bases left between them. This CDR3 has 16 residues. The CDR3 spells CAISVITGVGGNEQFF. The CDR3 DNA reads TGTGCCATCAGTGTGATAACAGGGGTGGGGGGCAATGAGCAGTTCTTC.

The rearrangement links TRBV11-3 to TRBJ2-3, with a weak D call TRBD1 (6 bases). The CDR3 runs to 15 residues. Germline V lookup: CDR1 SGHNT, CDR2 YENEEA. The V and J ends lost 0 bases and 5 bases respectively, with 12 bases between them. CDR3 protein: CASSLDGSGVDTQYF. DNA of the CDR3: TGTGCCAGCAGCTTAGATGGGTCAGGGGTAGATACGCAGTATTTT.

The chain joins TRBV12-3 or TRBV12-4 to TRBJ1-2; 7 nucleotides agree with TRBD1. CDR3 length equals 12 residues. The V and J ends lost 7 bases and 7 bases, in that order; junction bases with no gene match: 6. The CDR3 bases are TGTGCCAGCACCTCGGGACAGAGTGGCTACACCTTC. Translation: CASTSGQSGYTF.

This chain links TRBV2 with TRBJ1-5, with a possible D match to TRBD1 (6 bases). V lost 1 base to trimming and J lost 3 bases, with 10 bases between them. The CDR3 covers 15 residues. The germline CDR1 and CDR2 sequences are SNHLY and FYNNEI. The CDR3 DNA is TGTGCCAGCAGTGAAGGACAGGCCCCCAATCAGCCCCAGCATTTT. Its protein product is CASSEGQAPNQPQHF.

The CDR3 region is CAIKRESNTGELFF. In DNA, the CDR3 is TGTGCCATCAAACGGGAATCGAACACCGGGGAGCTGTTTTTT. V gene TRBV10-3 combines with J gene TRBJ2-2, with D tentatively TRBD2 (5 bases). CDR1 is ENHRY, CDR2 SYGVKD, per germline. V was cut by 7 bases and J by 0 bases, with 9 bases left in between. The CDR3 loop spans 14 amino acids.

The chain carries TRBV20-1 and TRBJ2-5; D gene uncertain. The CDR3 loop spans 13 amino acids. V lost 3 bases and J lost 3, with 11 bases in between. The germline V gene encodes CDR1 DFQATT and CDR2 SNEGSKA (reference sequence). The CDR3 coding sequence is TGCAGTGCTAGTTCACTATTCGAAGAGACCCAGTACTTC. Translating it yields CSASSLFEETQYF.

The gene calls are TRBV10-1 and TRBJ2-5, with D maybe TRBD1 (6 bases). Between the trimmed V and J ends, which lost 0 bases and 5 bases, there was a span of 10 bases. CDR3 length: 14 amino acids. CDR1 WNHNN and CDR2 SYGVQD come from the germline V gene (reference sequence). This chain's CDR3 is CASSESAGVETQYF. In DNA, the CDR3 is TGCGCCAGCAGTGAGTCGGCAGGGGTGGAGACCCAGTACTTC.